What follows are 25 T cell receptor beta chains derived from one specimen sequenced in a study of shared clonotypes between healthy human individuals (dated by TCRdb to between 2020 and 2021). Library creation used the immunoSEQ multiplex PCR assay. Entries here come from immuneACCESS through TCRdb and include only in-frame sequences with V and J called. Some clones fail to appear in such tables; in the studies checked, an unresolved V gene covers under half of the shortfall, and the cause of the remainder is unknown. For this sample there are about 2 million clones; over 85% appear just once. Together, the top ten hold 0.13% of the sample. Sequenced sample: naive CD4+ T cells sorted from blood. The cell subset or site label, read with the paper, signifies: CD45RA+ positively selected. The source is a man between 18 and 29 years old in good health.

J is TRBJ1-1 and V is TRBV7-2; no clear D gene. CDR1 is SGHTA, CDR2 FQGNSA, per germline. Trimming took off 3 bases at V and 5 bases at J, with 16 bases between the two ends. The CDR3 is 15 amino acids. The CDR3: CASSFGSSGGTEAFF. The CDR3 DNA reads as TGTGCCAGCAGCTTCGGTTCTTCGGGCGGAACTGAAGCTTTCTTT.

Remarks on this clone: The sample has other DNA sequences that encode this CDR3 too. CDR3 DNA sequence: TGTGCCTGGAGTGGGGGGCCTGGAAACACCATATATTTT. It translates to CAWSGGPGNTIYF. V gene TRBV30 combines with J gene TRBJ1-3; TRBD1 might be the D (6 bases). Per germline, CDR1 GTSNPN and CDR2 SVGIG (reference sequence). The CDR3 has 13 residues. Trimming shortened V by 1 base and J by 2 bases, and 6 bases separated the two germline ends. The complete variable domain, with remaining parts taken from reference TRBV30 and TRBJ1-3, reads SQTIHQWPATLVQPVGSPLSLECTVEGTSNPNLYWYRQAAGRGLQLLFYSVGIGQISSEVPQNLSASRPQDRQFILSSKKLLLSDSGFYLCAWSGGPGNTIYFGEGSWLTVV.

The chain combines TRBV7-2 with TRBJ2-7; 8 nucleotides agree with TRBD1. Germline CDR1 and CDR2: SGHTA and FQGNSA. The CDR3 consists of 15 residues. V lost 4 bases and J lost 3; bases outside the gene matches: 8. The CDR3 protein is CASSSPDRVIYEQYF. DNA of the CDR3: TGTGCCAGCAGCTCCCCGGACAGGGTCATCTACGAGCAGTACTTC.

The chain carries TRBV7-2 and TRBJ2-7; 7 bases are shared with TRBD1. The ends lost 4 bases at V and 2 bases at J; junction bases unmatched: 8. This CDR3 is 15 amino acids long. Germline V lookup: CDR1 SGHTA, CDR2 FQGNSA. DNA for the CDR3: TGTGCCAGCAGCTCCTCCTCAGGGGGACCCTACGAGCAGTACTTC. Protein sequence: CASSSSSGGPYEQYF. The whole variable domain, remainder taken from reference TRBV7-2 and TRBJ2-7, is GAGVSQSPSNKVTEKGKDVELRCDPISGHTALYWYRQSLGQGLEFLIYFQGNSAPDKSGLPSDRFSAERTGGSVSTLTIQRTQQEDSAVYLCASSSSSGGPYEQYFGPGTRLTVT.

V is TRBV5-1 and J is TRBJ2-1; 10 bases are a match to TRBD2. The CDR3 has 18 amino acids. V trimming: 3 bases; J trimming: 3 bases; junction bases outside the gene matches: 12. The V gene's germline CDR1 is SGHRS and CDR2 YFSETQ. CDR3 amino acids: CASSWTIITSGVYNEQFF. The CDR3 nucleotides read TGCGCCAGCAGCTGGACCATAATAACTAGCGGGGTCTACAATGAGCAGTTCTTC. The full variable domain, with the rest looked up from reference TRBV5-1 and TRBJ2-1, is KAGVTQTPRYLIKTRGQQVTLSCSPISGHRSVSWYQQTPGQGLQFLFEYFSETQRNKGNFPGRFSGRQFSNSRSEMNVSTLELGDSALYLCASSWTIITSGVYNEQFFGPGTRLTVL.

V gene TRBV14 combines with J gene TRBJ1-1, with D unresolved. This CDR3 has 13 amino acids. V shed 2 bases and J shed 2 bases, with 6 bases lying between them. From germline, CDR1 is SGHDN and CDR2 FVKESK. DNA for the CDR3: TGTGCCAGCAGCCAACAGGCAAACACTGAAGCTTTCTTT. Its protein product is CASSQQANTEAFF.

As DNA, the CDR3 is TGTGCCAGCAGTGGGGGGGAGGTGGAGACCCAGTACTTC. Its translation is CASSGGEVETQYF. V gene TRBV6-1 combines with J gene TRBJ2-5, with D possibly matching TRBD2 (6 bases). This CDR3 spans 13 amino acids. Germline CDR1 and CDR2: MNHNS and SASEGT. With 4 bases removed from V and 5 bases from J, the gap between germline ends came to 11 bases.

The CDR3 sequence is CASSRGGTGEKLFF. CDR3 sequence (DNA): TGCGCCAGCAGCCGGGGCGGAACGGGAGAAAAACTGTTTTTT. This chain uses TRBV5-1 with TRBJ1-4, with D possibly matching TRBD1 (5 bases). V was trimmed by 4 bases and J by 8 bases, leaving 15 bases between them. The CDR3 covers 14 residues. Germline CDR1 SGHRS, CDR2 YFSETQ.

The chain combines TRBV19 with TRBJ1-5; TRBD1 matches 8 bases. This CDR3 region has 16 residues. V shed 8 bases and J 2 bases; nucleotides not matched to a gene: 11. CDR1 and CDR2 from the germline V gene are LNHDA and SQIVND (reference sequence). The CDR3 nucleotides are TGTGCCAGTGCGAACCTGGACAGGGAGGGCAATCAGCCCCAGCATTTT. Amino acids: CASANLDREGNQPQHF.

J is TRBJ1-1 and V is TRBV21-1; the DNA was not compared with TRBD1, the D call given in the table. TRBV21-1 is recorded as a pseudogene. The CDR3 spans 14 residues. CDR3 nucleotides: TGTGCCAGCAGCACCCGGACAGTGAACACTGAAGCTTTCTTT. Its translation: CASSTRTVNTEAFF.

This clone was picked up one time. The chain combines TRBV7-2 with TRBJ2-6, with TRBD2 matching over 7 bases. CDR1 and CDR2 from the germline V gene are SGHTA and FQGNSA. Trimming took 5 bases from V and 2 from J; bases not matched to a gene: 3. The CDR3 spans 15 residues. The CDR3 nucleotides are TGTGCCAGCAGCGCCACTAGCGCTGGGGCCAACGTCCTGACTTTC. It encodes CASSATSAGANVLTF.

The CDR3 here is CASSYSGSTGTYEQYF. The CDR3 DNA reads TGTGCCAGCAGTTACTCCGGGAGTACAGGGACCTACGAGCAGTACTTC. The chain recombines TRBV6-5 with TRBJ2-7, with D perhaps being TRBD1 or TRBD2 (6 bases each). This CDR3 region has 16 residues. In germline, CDR1 is MNHEY, CDR2 SVGAGI. V was clipped by 0 bases and J by 2 bases, with 14 bases between them.

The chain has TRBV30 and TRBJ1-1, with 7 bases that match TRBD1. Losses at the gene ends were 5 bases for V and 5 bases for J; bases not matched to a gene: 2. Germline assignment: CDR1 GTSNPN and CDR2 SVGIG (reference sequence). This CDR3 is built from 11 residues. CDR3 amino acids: CAWDRATEAFF. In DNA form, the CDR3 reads TGTGCCTGGGACAGGGCAACTGAAGCTTTCTTT.

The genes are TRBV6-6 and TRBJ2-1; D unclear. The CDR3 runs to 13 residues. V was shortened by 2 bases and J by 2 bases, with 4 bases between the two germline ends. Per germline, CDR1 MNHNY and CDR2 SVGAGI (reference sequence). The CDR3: CASSYPPYNEQFF. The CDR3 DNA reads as TGTGCCAGCAGTTACCCCCCCTACAATGAGCAGTTCTTC.

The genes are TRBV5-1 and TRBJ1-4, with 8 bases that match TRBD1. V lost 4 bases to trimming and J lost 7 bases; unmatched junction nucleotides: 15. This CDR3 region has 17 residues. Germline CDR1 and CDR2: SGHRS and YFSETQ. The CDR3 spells CASSRGQAASDSEKLFF. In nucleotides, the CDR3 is TGCGCCAGCAGCAGGGGACAGGCAGCAAGCGATAGTGAAAAACTGTTTTTT.

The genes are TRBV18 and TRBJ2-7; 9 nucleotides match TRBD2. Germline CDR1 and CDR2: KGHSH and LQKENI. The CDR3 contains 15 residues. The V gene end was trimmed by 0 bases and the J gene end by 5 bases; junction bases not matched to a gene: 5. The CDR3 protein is CASSPPSSGENEQYF. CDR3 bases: TGTGCCAGCTCACCACCCTCTAGCGGGGAGAACGAGCAGTACTTC.

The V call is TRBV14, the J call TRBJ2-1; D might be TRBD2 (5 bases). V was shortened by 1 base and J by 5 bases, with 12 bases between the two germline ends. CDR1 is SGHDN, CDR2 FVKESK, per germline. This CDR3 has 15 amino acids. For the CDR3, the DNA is TGTGCCAGCAGCCAAGGATACTGGAGGAACAATGAGCAGTTCTTC. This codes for CASSQGYWRNNEQFF. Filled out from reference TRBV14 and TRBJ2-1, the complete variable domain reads EAGVTQFPSHSVIEKGQTVTLRCDPISGHDNLYWYRRVMGKEIKFLLHFVKESKQDESGMPNNRFLAERTGGTYSTLKVQPAELEDSGVYFCASSQGYWRNNEQFFGPGTRLTVL.

Written as DNA, the CDR3 is TGTGCCAGCTCACCACCAACAGGGGAATCTGAAGCTTTCTTT. Protein: CASSPPTGESEAFF. This chain connects TRBV18 to TRBJ1-1, with 7 positions matching TRBD1. The germline CDR1 and CDR2 sequences are KGHSH and LQKENI. Trimming at V came to 0 bases and at J to 6 bases, leaving 4 bases not matched to a gene. The CDR3 has 14 residues.

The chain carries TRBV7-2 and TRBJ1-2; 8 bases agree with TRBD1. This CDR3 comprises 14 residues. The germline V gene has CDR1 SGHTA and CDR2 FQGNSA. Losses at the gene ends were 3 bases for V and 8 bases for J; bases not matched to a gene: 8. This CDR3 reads CASSFGSTGEGYTF. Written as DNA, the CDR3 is TGTGCCAGCAGCTTCGGGTCGACAGGGGAAGGCTACACCTTC.

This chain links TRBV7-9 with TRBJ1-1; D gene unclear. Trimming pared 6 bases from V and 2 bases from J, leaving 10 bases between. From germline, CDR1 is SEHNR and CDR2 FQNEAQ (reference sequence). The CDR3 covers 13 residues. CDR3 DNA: TGTGCCAGCAGACCACACCAAAACACTGAAGCTTTCTTT. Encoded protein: CASRPHQNTEAFF.

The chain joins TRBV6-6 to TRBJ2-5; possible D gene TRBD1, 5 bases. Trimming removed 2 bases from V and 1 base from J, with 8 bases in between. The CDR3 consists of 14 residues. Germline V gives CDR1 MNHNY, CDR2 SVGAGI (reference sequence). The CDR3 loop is CASSYRQTQETQYF. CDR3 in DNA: TGTGCCAGCAGTTACAGACAGACCCAAGAGACCCAGTACTTC.

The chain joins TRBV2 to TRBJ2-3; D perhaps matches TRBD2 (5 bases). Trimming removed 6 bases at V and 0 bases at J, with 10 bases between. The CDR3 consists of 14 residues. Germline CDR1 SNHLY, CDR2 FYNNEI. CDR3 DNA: TGTGCCAGCAGAAGGACTTCTAGCACAGATACGCAGTATTTT. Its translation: CASRRTSSTDTQYF.

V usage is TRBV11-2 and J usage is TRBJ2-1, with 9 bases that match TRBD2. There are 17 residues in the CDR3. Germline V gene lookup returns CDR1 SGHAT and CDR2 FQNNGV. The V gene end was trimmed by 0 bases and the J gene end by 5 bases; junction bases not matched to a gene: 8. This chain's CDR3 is CASSLDIMVAGDNEQFF. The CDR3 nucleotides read TGTGCCAGCAGCTTAGATATCATGGTAGCGGGGGACAATGAGCAGTTCTTC. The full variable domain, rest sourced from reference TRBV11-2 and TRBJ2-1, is EAGVAQSPRYKIIEKRQSVAFWCNPISGHATLYWYQQILGQGPKLLIQFQNNGVVDDSQLPKDRFSAERLKGVDSTLKIQPAKLEDSAVYLCASSLDIMVAGDNEQFFGPGTRLTVL.

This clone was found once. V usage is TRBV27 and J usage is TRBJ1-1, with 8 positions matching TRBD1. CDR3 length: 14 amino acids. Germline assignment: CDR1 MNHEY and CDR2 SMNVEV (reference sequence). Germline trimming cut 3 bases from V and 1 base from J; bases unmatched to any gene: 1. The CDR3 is CASSLDRANTEAFF. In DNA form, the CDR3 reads TGTGCCAGCAGTTTGGACAGGGCGAACACTGAAGCTTTCTTT.

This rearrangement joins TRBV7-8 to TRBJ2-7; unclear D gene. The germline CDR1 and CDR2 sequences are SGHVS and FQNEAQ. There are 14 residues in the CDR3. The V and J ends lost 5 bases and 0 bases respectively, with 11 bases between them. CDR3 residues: CASSRVRSSYEQYF. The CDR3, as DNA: TGTGCCAGCAGCCGAGTCAGGAGCTCCTACGAGCAGTACTTC.